This T cell receptor beta chain came from a study of cytomegalovirus exposure and HLA in healthy donors. Study details: From 190 million or so T cells, an earlier analysis saw approximately 120 million unique TCR beta sequences.

With 60 Vbeta and 13 Jbeta primers, the PCR was carried out. The assay was immunoSEQ multiplex PCR, and TCRdb's table has in-frame clones only and misses some. The sample lists around 110,000 clones, 80% occurring once. Concerning this clone itself: Antigen specificity is unknown.

The ends were cut back, 0 bases at V and 4 bases at J, with 7 bases in the middle. The CDR3 has 13 amino acids. The germline CDR1 and CDR2 sequences are SGHAT and FQNNGV. The study's findings and limits: When analyzed later, a missense DCLRE1C variant was found to be linked to TCR beta V- and J-gene trimming. In most subjects, TCR beta sequences reportedly gave accurate predictions of HLA-A and HLA-B alleles. Listed as cytomegalovirus-associated were 164 TCR beta chains.

The sample consisted of PBMCs. The TCR comes from a young man in good health and CMV-seronegative. The V and J genes are TRBV11-2 and TRBJ2-7; no firm D call. Written as DNA, the CDR3 is TGTGCCAGCAGCTTAGAGGCATTGTACGAGCAGTACTTC. This translates into CASSLEALYEQYF.